Each of the 3 T cell receptor beta chains below was sequenced from the same sample in a study of cytomegalovirus exposure and HLA in healthy donors. PCR was performed using 60 Vbeta and 13 Jbeta primers. Clones were read by immunoSEQ multiplex PCR, and TCRdb kept only the in-frame ones, dropping some. The sample has about 120,000 clones; around 70% are singletons. Material for sequencing was PBMCs. These receptors were collected from a man between 25 and 39 years old in good health and CMV-seropositive.

The chain carries TRBV7-9 and TRBJ1-2; perhaps TRBD1 as D (5 bases). CDR1 and CDR2 (germline): SEHNR, FQNEAQ (reference sequence). The CDR3 covers 14 residues. Trimming left V 5 bases short and J 2 bases short, with 12 bases between. The CDR3 region has the DNA TGTGCCAGCAGCGTCGCAGGGTGGAACTATGGCTACACCTTC. This codes for CASSVAGWNYGYTF.

The rearrangement uses TRBV6-6 and TRBJ2-2; TRBD2 matches at 11 bases. This CDR3 contains 16 residues. After removal of 7 bases from V and 3 bases from J, the junction contained 7 bases not matched to a gene. The germline V gene encodes CDR1 MNHNY and CDR2 SVGAGI (reference sequence). The DNA of the CDR3 is TGTGCCAGCATGACTAGCGGGACGCGCGACACCGGGGAGCTGTTTTTT. This codes for CASMTSGTRDTGELFF.

The CDR3 bases are TGTGCCAGCAGTGAAGATCCTTTCTACAATGAGCAGTTCTTC. This translates into CASSEDPFYNEQFF. The rearrangement joins TRBV6-1 to TRBJ2-1; D is ambiguous. The CDR3 covers 14 residues. Looked up from germline, CDR1 is MNHNS and CDR2 is SASEGT. V dropped 1 base and J dropped 3 bases, with 7 bases sitting between them.